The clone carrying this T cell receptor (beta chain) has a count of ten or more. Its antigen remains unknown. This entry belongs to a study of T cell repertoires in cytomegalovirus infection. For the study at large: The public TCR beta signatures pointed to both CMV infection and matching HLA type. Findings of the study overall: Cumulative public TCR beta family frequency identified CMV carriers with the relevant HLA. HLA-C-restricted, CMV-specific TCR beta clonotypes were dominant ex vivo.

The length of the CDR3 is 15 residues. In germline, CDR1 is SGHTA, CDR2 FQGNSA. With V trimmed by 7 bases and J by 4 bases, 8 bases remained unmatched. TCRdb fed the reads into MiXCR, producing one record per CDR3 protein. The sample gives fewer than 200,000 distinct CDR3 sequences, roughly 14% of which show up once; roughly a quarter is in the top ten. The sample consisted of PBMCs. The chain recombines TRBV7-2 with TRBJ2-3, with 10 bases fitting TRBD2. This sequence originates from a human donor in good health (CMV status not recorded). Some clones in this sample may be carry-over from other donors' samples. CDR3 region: CASKLLAGVADTQYF. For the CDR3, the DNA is TGTGCCAGCAAACTTCTAGCGGGGGTAGCAGATACGCAGTATTTT.